The clone carrying this T cell receptor (beta chain) was counted ten times or more. This CDR3 contains 16 residues. CDR1 SGHTA and CDR2 FQGTGA come from the germline V gene. The V segment lost 4 bases and the J segment 7 bases; nucleotides outside the gene matches: 11. This specimen comes from a study of blood T cell repertoires in COVID-19. Study details: Samples representing acute and convalescent COVID-19 were sourced from the United States, Italy and Spain.

As originally analysed: Amplification of reference gene primers provided the estimated nucleated cell counts. Some clones are missing from TCRdb's copy, which holds only in-frame ones; the method was immunoSEQ multiplex PCR. V, J and clone size are those of that table, while D and trimming were read from the DNA. The data contain about 350,000 clones, around 90% of them singletons. The chain links TRBV7-3 to TRBJ2-1; 9 bases fit TRBD1. This receptor was obtained from a man aged 30 to 45 with COVID-19, enrolled during active disease. The source material was peripheral blood. CDR3 DNA sequence: TGTGCCAGCAGCTCCGGACAGGGGAGGGGTGATAATGAGCAGTTCTTC. It specifies CASSSGQGRGDNEQFF.